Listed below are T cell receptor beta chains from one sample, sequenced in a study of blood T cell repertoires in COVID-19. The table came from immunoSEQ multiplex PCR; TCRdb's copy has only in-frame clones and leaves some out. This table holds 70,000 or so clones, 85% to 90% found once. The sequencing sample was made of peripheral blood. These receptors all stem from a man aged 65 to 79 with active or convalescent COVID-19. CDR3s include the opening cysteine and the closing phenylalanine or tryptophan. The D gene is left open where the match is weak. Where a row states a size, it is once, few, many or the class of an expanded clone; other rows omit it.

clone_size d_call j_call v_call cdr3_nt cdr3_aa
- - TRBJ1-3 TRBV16 TGTGCCAGCAGCCAATCGAGGGCAGGAGGTGGAAACACCATATATTTT CASSQSRAGGGNTIYF
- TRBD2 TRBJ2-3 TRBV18 TGTGCCAGCTCACCACTAGCGGGTCCCACAGATACGCAGTATTTT CASSPLAGPTDTQYF
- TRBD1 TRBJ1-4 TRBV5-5 TGTGCCAGCAGCTGGACAGGATCGAATGAAAAACTGTTTTTT CASSWTGSNEKLFF
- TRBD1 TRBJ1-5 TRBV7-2 TGTGCCAGCAGCCCGGGGACAGATAGCAATCAGCCCCAGCATTTT CASSPGTDSNQPQHF
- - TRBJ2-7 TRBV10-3 TGTGCCATCAGTGCGGCCGGAGCCTACGAGCAGTACTTC CAISAAGAYEQYF
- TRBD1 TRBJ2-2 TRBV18 TGTGCCAGCTCACCACCGGGTTTACAGGGGACAAGGAGGCTGTTTTTT CASSPPGLQGTRRLFF
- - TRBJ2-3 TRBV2 TGTGCCAGCAGCGATAGAAGAGGGCGGGGAGATACGCAGTATTTT CASSDRRGRGDTQYF
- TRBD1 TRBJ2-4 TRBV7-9 TGTGCCAGCAGCTCCGGGACAGATAGCATTCAGTACTTC CASSSGTDSIQYF
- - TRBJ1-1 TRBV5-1 TGCGCCAGCAGCTGGGGCCCCCAGGGAGGGAACACTGAAGCTTTCTTT CASSWGPQGGNTEAFF
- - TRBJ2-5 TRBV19 TGTGCCAGTAGTACGAGCGGGCCCTCGGTGGAGACCCAGTACTTC CASSTSGPSVETQYF
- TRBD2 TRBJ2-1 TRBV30 TGTGCCTGGACCACCGGGACTAGCGGGAGTTTTAGTGAGCAGTTCTTC CAWTTGTSGSFSEQFF
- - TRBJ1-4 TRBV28 TGTGCCACCGGAGCGCCCTTGGGTACTAATGAAAAACTGTTTTTT CATGAPLGTNEKLFF
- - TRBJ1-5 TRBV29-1 TGCAGCGTTGCAGGGCAGGAAAATCAGCCCCAGCATTTT CSVAGQENQPQHF
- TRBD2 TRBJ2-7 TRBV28 TGTGCCTCCCGATCCAGCGGGAGTCGTTACGAGCAGTACTTC CASRSSGSRYEQYF
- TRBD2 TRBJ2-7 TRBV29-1 TGCAGCGTTGAAGGAGACCTCCTAGCGGACCACTCCTACGAGCAGTACTTC CSVEGDLLADHSYEQYF
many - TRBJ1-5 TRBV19 TGTGCCAGTAGCCGGGCGGGGTATGCAGAGCCCCAGCATTTT CASSRAGYAEPQHF
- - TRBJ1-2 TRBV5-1 TGCGCCAGCAGCTCGACAGCTAATGGGTATGGCTACACCTTC CASSSTANGYGYTF
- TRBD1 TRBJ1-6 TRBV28 TGTGCCAGCAGCCCTCCCCCCGACAGGGCCAATTCACCCCTCCACTTT CASSPPPDRANSPLHF
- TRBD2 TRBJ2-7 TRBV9 TGTGCCAGCAGCGTCGGGACTAGCGGGAGAGGGGGCTACGAGCAGTACTTC CASSVGTSGRGGYEQYF
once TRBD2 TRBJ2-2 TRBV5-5 TGTGCCAGCAGCAACACAGGACTAGGGGGGGAGCTGTTTTTT CASSNTGLGGELFF
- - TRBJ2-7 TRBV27 TGTGCCAGCAGTTTATCGTGGGGCGCCTACGAGCAGTACTTC CASSLSWGAYEQYF
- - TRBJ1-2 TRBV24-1 TGTGCCACCAGTGATCCCTGGCAGAACTATGGCTACACCTTC CATSDPWQNYGYTF
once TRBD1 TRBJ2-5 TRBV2 TGTGCCAGCAGTGGACAGGGTTTGGAGACCCAGTACTTC CASSGQGLETQYF
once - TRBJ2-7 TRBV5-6 TGTGCCAGCAGCGATGACAGTCTGTACGAGCAGTACTTC CASSDDSLYEQYF
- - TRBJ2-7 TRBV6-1 TGTGCCAGCAGTGAAGGGCTTTTACGTCCCTACGAGCAGTACTTC CASSEGLLRPYEQYF
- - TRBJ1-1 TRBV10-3 TGTGCCATCAGGTCCGCGGGGGGGCCTGAAGCTTTCTTT CAIRSAGGPEAFF
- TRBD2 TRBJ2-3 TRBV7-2 TGTGCCAGCAGCCCCAGACTAGCTTATGACACAGATACGCAGTATTTT CASSPRLAYDTDTQYF
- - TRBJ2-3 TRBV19 TGTGCCAGTAGTACTACAGTTAGCACAGATACGCAGTATTTT CASSTTVSTDTQYF
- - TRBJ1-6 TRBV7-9 TGTGCCAGCAGCGTGCAGGGTGGTGTGTCACCCCTCCACTTT CASSVQGGVSPLHF
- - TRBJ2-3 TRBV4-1 TGCGCCAGCAGCCAAGTCCCAGGCACAGATACGCAGTATTTT CASSQVPGTDTQYF
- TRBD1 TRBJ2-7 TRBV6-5 TGTGCCAGCAGTTATGGACAGGGGGCGAGTGAGCAGTACTTC CASSYGQGASEQYF
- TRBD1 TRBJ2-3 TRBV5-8 TGTGCCAGCCGAAGGACAGGGTCAGATACGCAGTATTTT CASRRTGSDTQYF